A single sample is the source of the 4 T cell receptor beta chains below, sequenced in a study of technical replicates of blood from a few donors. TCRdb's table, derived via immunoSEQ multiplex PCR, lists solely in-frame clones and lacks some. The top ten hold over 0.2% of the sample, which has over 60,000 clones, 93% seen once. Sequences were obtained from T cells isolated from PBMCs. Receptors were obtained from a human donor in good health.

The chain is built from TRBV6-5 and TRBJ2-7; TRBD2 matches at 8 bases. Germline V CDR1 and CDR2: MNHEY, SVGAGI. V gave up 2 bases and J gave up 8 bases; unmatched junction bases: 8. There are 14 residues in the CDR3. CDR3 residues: CASSYGAGGTQQYF. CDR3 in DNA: TGTGCCAGCAGTTACGGCGCGGGGGGTACGCAGCAGTACTTC.

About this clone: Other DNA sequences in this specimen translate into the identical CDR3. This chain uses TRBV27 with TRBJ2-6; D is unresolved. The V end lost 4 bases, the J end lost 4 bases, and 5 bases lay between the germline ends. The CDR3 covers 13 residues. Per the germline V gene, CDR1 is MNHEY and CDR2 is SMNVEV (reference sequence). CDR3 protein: CASSSTGANVLTF. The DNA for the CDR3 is TGTGCCAGCAGTTCGACAGGGGCCAACGTCCTGACTTTC.

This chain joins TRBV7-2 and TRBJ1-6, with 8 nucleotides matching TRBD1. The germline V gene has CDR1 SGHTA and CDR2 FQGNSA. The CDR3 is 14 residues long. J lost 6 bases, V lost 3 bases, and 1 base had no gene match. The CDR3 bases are TGTGCCAGCAGCTTGGACAGGGTTAATTCACCCCTCCACTTT. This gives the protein CASSLDRVNSPLHF. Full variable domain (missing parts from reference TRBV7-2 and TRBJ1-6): GAGVSQSPSNKVTEKGKDVELRCDPISGHTALYWYRQSLGQGLEFLIYFQGNSAPDKSGLPSDRFSAERTGGSVSTLTIQRTQQEDSAVYLCASSLDRVNSPLHFGNGTRLTVT.

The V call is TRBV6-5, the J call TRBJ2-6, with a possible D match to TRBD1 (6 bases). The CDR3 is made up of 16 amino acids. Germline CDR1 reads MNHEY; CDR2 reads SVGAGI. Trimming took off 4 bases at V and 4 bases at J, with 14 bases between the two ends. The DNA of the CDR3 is TGTGCCAGCAGTTCCTTCCCCGGGACAGGGGCCAACGTCCTGACTTTC. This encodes CASSSFPGTGANVLTF.